The subject of this entry is one T cell receptor beta chain. This entry comes from a study of blood T cell repertoires in COVID-19. At the level of the study: Donors in the United States, Italy and Spain gave samples during acute or convalescent COVID-19. In each case, the material was cDNA or gDNA derived from T cells, B-cell-depleted T cells, or PBMCs.

Per the original methods: It was from reference gene primer amplification that nucleated cell counts were estimated. The data were produced by immunoSEQ multiplex PCR, yet TCRdb's version contains in-frame clones alone and is incomplete. D and trimming come from the DNA, and the V and J calls and clone size come from that table. The sample shows roughly 230,000 clones, about 82% of them seen only once. The sequenced sample was peripheral blood. This sequence originates from a man in his fifties or sixties with COVID-19, enrolled during active disease.

This chain's CDR3 is CSASQGRSGYTF. CDR3 DNA sequence: TGCAGTGCGAGTCAGGGTAGGTCTGGCTACACCTTC. The chain employs TRBV20-1 and TRBJ1-2; possible D gene TRBD1, 5 bases. In germline, CDR1 is DFQATT, CDR2 SNEGSKA (reference sequence). V dropped 6 bases and J dropped 7 bases, with 15 bases sitting between them. The CDR3 contains 12 residues.